The rows below give T cell receptor beta chains drawn from one sample of a study of CD8 T cells in ankylosing spondylitis. TCRdb re-called the 5' RACE reads through MiXCR, storing one row per CDR3 protein. Of 800,000 to 900,000 distinct CDR3 sequences listed, roughly 12% are singletons. Sequences were obtained from blood, either unsorted or a sorted T cell fraction (not recorded which). These receptors were obtained from a male donor with ankylosing spondylitis. Both conserved end residues are part of each CDR3. The D gene is left open where the match is weak. Expanded clones are given a class, and other clones once, few, many or no size at all.

d_call: -; clone_size: few; v_call: TRBV27; j_call: TRBJ2-1; cdr3_length: 18; cdr3_aa: CASSLGPRGGKRDNEQFF; cdr3_nt: TGTGCCAGCAGTTTAGGCCCCCGTGGTGGGAAAAGGGACAATGAGCAGTTCTTC
d_call: TRBD1; clone_size: many; v_call: TRBV15; j_call: TRBJ2-7; cdr3_length: 16; cdr3_aa: CATSRAGTGVSYEQYF; cdr3_nt: TGTGCCACCAGCAGGGCCGGGACAGGAGTTTCCTACGAGCAGTACTTC
d_call: -; clone_size: few; v_call: TRBV20-1; j_call: TRBJ2-7; cdr3_length: 13; cdr3_aa: CSADGRPYYEQYF; cdr3_nt: TGCAGTGCCGACGGGCGACCCTACTACGAGCAGTACTTC
d_call: -; clone_size: few; v_call: TRBV5-6; j_call: TRBJ1-2; cdr3_length: 15; cdr3_aa: CASSLLQLTNYGYTF; cdr3_nt: TGTGCCAGCAGCTTGTTGCAGCTCACTAACTATGGCTACACCTTC
d_call: TRBD2; clone_size: few; v_call: TRBV5-1; j_call: TRBJ2-1; cdr3_length: 14; cdr3_aa: CASSLAGGPPEQFF; cdr3_nt: TGCGCCAGCAGCTTAGCGGGGGGGCCTCCTGAGCAGTTCTTC
d_call: TRBD2; clone_size: -; v_call: TRBV15; j_call: TRBJ2-1; cdr3_length: 21; cdr3_aa: CATSMSPGLAGVRGSYNEQFF; cdr3_nt: TGTGCCACCAGCATGAGCCCGGGACTAGCGGGGGTGAGGGGCTCCTACAATGAGCAGTTCTTC
d_call: -; clone_size: -; v_call: TRBV6-2/TRBV6-3; j_call: TRBJ2-1; cdr3_length: 12; cdr3_aa: CASAPRNNEQFF; cdr3_nt: TGTGCCAGTGCCCCCAGAAACAATGAGCAGTTCTTC
d_call: -; clone_size: -; v_call: TRBV20-1; j_call: TRBJ1-4; cdr3_length: 14; cdr3_aa: CSASLGATNEKLFF; cdr3_nt: TGCAGTGCCAGTTTGGGGGCAACTAATGAAAAACTGTTTTTT
d_call: -; clone_size: -; v_call: TRBV29-1; j_call: TRBJ2-5; cdr3_length: 14; cdr3_aa: CSARLGSSQETQYF; cdr3_nt: TGCAGCGCTAGATTGGGGTCTTCCCAAGAGACCCAGTACTTC
d_call: -; clone_size: many; v_call: TRBV20-1; j_call: TRBJ2-5; cdr3_length: 12; cdr3_aa: CSAPGLPETQYF; cdr3_nt: TGCAGTGCTCCGGGACTCCCAGAGACCCAGTACTTC
d_call: TRBD2; clone_size: -; v_call: TRBV7-2; j_call: TRBJ2-7; cdr3_length: 16; cdr3_aa: CASSLLAGANSYEQYF; cdr3_nt: TGTGCCAGCAGCTTGTTAGCGGGGGCCAACTCCTACGAGCAGTACTTC
d_call: TRBD1; clone_size: -; v_call: TRBV20-1; j_call: TRBJ1-5; cdr3_length: 16; cdr3_aa: CSATRQGRGSNQPQHF; cdr3_nt: TGCAGTGCCACTAGACAGGGGAGGGGAAGCAATCAGCCCCAGCATTTT
d_call: -; clone_size: few; v_call: TRBV5-6; j_call: TRBJ1-2; cdr3_length: 13; cdr3_aa: CASSFVQGEGYTF; cdr3_nt: TGTGCCAGCAGCTTCGTACAGGGAGAGGGCTACACCTTC
d_call: TRBD1; clone_size: many; v_call: TRBV5-1; j_call: TRBJ2-3; cdr3_length: 15; cdr3_aa: CASSNRQGWTDTQYF; cdr3_nt: TGCGCCAGCAGCAACCGACAGGGGTGGACAGATACGCAGTATTTT
d_call: TRBD2; clone_size: many; v_call: TRBV5-1; j_call: TRBJ2-7; cdr3_length: 14; cdr3_aa: CASRTGGRGYEQYF; cdr3_nt: TGCGCCAGCCGGACGGGAGGCAGAGGCTACGAGCAGTACTTC
d_call: TRBD1; clone_size: -; v_call: TRBV15; j_call: TRBJ2-1; cdr3_length: 16; cdr3_aa: CATSRVGDRRYNEQFF; cdr3_nt: TGTGCCACCAGCAGAGTGGGGGACAGACGATACAATGAGCAGTTCTTC
d_call: TRBD2; clone_size: -; v_call: TRBV5-1; j_call: TRBJ2-5; cdr3_length: 15; cdr3_aa: CASSFSGSQEETQYF; cdr3_nt: TGCGCCAGCAGCTTTAGCGGGAGTCAGGAAGAGACCCAGTACTTC
d_call: -; clone_size: few; v_call: TRBV29-1; j_call: TRBJ2-3; cdr3_length: 13; cdr3_aa: CSVEAASTDTQYF; cdr3_nt: TGCAGCGTTGAAGCTGCTAGCACAGATACGCAGTATTTT
d_call: -; clone_size: -; v_call: TRBV6-6; j_call: TRBJ1-1; cdr3_length: 12; cdr3_aa: CASSQVWGEAFF; cdr3_nt: TGTGCCAGCAGCCAGGTCTGGGGTGAAGCTTTCTTT
d_call: -; clone_size: many; v_call: TRBV7-3; j_call: TRBJ2-2; cdr3_length: 15; cdr3_aa: CASSLTGTSTGELFF; cdr3_nt: TGTGCCAGCAGCTTAACCGGGACGAGCACCGGGGAGCTGTTTTTT